This TCR beta chain was profiled in a study of beta chain features in type 1 diabetes. The study's findings and limits: No resolution was reached here on whether HLA type influences TCRB rearrangement. A moderate, significant TCRB CDR3 shortening appeared in type 1 diabetes across four CD4+ subsets. Fewer junction insertions and more nucleotide deletions appeared in type 1 diabetes patients. Amplification by PCR could prefer shorter templates, with the same effect in patients and controls.

The CDR3 extends over 13 amino acids. V shed 3 bases and J shed 0 bases, with 5 bases lying between them. Looked up from germline, CDR1 is LNHDA and CDR2 is SQIVND (reference sequence). Staining for CD45RO/CCR7/CD25/CD127/CD95/CD27 allowed sorting of CD4+ naive, central memory, regulatory and stem cell-like memory cells. Isolated RNA was reverse transcribed in full, so expressed TCRB transcripts were sequenced. Profiling relied on immunoSEQ multiplex PCR, and the TCRdb table lists in-frame clones only, not all of them. Of about 160,000 clones in the sample, roughly 8% are singletons; the top ten hold roughly 1%. This clone was detected a few times. Its antigen is as yet unknown.

The J gene is TRBJ1-1, the V gene TRBV19; no definite D call. The sequencing sample was made of central memory CD4+ T cells from blood. The source of this sequence is a woman aged 40 to 49 with type 1 diabetes. The CDR3 DNA reads TGTGCCAGTAGTATGGGCCTGAACACTGAAGCTTTCTTT. Translating it yields CASSMGLNTEAFF.